The text below deals with one T cell receptor beta chain. Its antigen is unknown. Losses at the gene ends were 0 bases for V and 9 bases for J; bases not matched to a gene: 6. Germline values: CDR1 SGHDN, CDR2 FVKESK. The CDR3 is made up of 16 amino acids. The sample belongs to a study of cytomegalovirus exposure and HLA in healthy donors. Primers for the PCR totalled 60 Vbeta and 13 Jbeta. Sequenced by immunoSEQ multiplex PCR; TCRdb stores in-frame clones only, minus some. The sample contains about 170,000 clones, 75% to 85% of which appear only once. Study outcomes and limitations: Likely technical artifact: a cluster of highly shared sequence variants.

The donors were healthy bone marrow donors. V is TRBV14 and J is TRBJ2-1, with TRBD2 matching 12 bases. Specimen: PBMCs. This TCR was recovered from a woman aged 50 to 65 in good health and CMV-seronegative. DNA for the CDR3: TGTGCCAGCAGCCAAGAAGGACTAGCGGGAAGAATTGAGCAGTTCTTC. Translation: CASSQEGLAGRIEQFF.